The 30 T cell receptor beta chains below come from one sample, sequenced in a study of control samples from healthy donors and cancer patients. Using immunoSEQ multiplex PCR, the repertoire was profiled, and TCRdb retains in-frame clones only, with some absent. The sample has 150,000 to 200,000 clones, 90% to 95% seen once. Sequenced input: blood. These receptors all stem from a woman aged 30 to 39 in good health.

The chain uses TRBV19 and TRBJ1-1; 7 positions match TRBD1. This CDR3 contains 15 residues. Trimming removed 5 bases from V and 4 bases from J; junction bases left unmatched: 10. Per germline, CDR1 LNHDA and CDR2 SQIVND (reference sequence). The CDR3 is CASSALTGVGTEAFF. In DNA form, the CDR3 reads TGTGCCAGTAGTGCGCTAACAGGGGTAGGCACTGAAGCTTTCTTT. Full variable domain (missing parts from reference TRBV19 and TRBJ1-1): DGGITQSPKYLFRKEGQNVTLSCEQNLNHDAMYWYRQDPGQGLRLIYYSQIVNDFQKGDIAEGYSVSREKKESFPLTVTSAQKNPTAFYLCASSALTGVGTEAFFGQGTRLTVV.

This chain connects TRBV5-1 to TRBJ1-4, with D perhaps TRBD1 (6 bases). The CDR3 loop spans 14 amino acids. Germline V gene data show CDR1 as SGHRS and CDR2 as YFSETQ. The V and J ends lost 2 bases and 7 bases respectively, with 12 bases between them. CDR3 region: CASSFTGSGEKLFF. The CDR3 nucleotides are TGCGCCAGCAGCTTTACAGGGTCCGGTGAAAAACTGTTTTTT.

This clone was recorded a few times. The genes are TRBV11-1 and TRBJ1-1; 7 nucleotides line up with TRBD1. V lost 3 bases to trimming and J lost 5 bases; unmatched junction nucleotides: 3. Germline V gene data show CDR1 as SGHAT and CDR2 as FQDESV (reference sequence). The CDR3 covers 13 residues. This CDR3 reads CASSFRGATEAFF. CDR3 nucleotides: TGTGCCAGCAGCTTCAGGGGGGCGACTGAAGCTTTCTTT.

This chain joins TRBV7-2 and TRBJ1-5, with a weak D call TRBD1 (5 bases). Trimming took off 1 base at V and 2 bases at J, with 9 bases between the two ends. Germline-derived CDR1 and CDR2 are SGHTA and FQGNSA. The CDR3 has 15 amino acids. The CDR3 loop reads CASSLVPGRNQPQHF. The CDR3 DNA reads TGTGCCAGCAGCTTAGTCCCGGGACGCAATCAGCCCCAGCATTTT.

In its sample, this clone was seen once. The chain combines TRBV18 with TRBJ2-2, with 10 nucleotides matching TRBD1. The CDR3 contains 14 residues. Per the germline V gene, CDR1 is KGHSH and CDR2 is LQKENI. J was trimmed by 5 bases and V by 7 bases; bases with no gene match: 4. CDR3 region: CASFDRGRTGELFF. The CDR3 region has the DNA TGTGCCAGCTTTGACAGGGGGCGGACCGGGGAGCTGTTTTTT. Complete variable domain (other parts from reference TRBV18 and TRBJ2-2): NAGVMQNPRHLVRRRGQEARLRCSPMKGHSHVYWYRQLPEEGLKFMVYLQKENIIDESGMPKERFSAEFPKEGPSILRIQQVVRGDSAAYFCASFDRGRTGELFFGEGSRLTVL.

The gene calls are TRBV25-1 and TRBJ1-5, with D maybe TRBD1 (5 bases). This CDR3 has 14 residues. Germline CDR1 and CDR2: MGHDK and SYGVNS. The ends were cut back, 4 bases at V and 2 bases at J, with 9 bases in the middle. The CDR3 loop reads CASSVRDGNQPQHF. The CDR3 DNA reads TGTGCCAGCAGTGTTAGGGACGGCAATCAGCCCCAGCATTTT.

CDR3 amino acids: CASSTPRVTQYF. CDR3 bases: TGTGCCAGCAGCACCCCTAGGGTTACGCAGTATTTT. This chain uses TRBV9 with TRBJ2-3; D ambiguous. The germline gives CDR1 SGDLS, CDR2 YYNGEE. The CDR3 spans 12 residues. Trimming cost V 4 bases and J 8 bases, with 11 bases left between them.

V and J are TRBV5-1 and TRBJ2-3; 10 bases map to TRBD1. CDR1 and CDR2 (germline): SGHRS, YFSETQ. V lost 4 bases and J lost 2; bases outside the gene matches: 7. This CDR3 has 16 residues. In DNA form, the CDR3 reads TGCGCCAGCAGCCCAGGACAGGGGGGAACCACAGATACGCAGTATTTT. Protein product: CASSPGQGGTTDTQYF.

This clone was detected once. The chain combines TRBV6-1 with TRBJ1-5; TRBD1 is a possible D gene (5 bases). The CDR3 loop spans 16 amino acids. Germline values: CDR1 MNHNS, CDR2 SASEGT. V lost 2 bases and J 6 bases, leaving 17 bases between the germline ends. The CDR3 protein is CASSEMIGDSSQPQHF. The CDR3, as DNA: TGTGCCAGCAGTGAAATGATAGGGGATTCGAGTCAGCCCCAGCATTTT.

The V gene is TRBV21-1, the J gene TRBJ2-4; the table's D call TRBD2 went unverified against the DNA. TRBV21-1 is labeled a pseudogene. The CDR3 has 15 amino acids. Here the CDR3 reads CASSKKTGGGNIQYF. The DNA for the CDR3 is TGTGCCAGCAGCAAAAAAACGGGGGGCGGAAACATTCAGTACTTC.

The rearrangement uses TRBV7-2 and TRBJ2-5, with unresolved D. The CDR3 totals 13 residues. Germline CDR1 SGHTA, CDR2 FQGNSA. Between the trimmed V and J ends, which lost 1 base and 1 base, there was a span of 4 bases. This CDR3 reads CASSLGLQETQYF. The CDR3 coding sequence is TGTGCCAGCAGCTTAGGACTCCAAGAGACCCAGTACTTC.

The rearrangement joins TRBV2 to TRBJ2-3; D is uncertain. This CDR3 comprises 12 residues. Germline CDR1 reads SNHLY; CDR2 reads FYNNEI. Trimming cost V 6 bases and J 5 bases, with 9 bases left between them. The CDR3 reads CASRELRDTQYF. In nucleotides, the CDR3 is TGTGCCAGCAGGGAGCTCAGAGATACGCAGTATTTT.

The CDR3 region has the DNA TGTGCCAGCAGCCTAGAGGTCTCCTACGAGCAGTACTTC. Its translation: CASSLEVSYEQYF. V and J are TRBV7-8 and TRBJ2-7; D gene unclear. Germline V CDR1 and CDR2: SGHVS, FQNEAQ. V was cut by 5 bases and J by 0 bases, with 8 bases left in between. The CDR3 contains 13 residues. The full variable domain, completed using reference TRBV7-8 and TRBJ2-7, is GAGVSQSPRYKVAKRGQDVALRCDPISGHVSLFWYQQALGQGPEFLTYFQNEAQLDKSGLPSDRFFAERPEGSVSTLKIQRTQQEDSAVYLCASSLEVSYEQYFGPGTRLTVT.

V and J are TRBV19 and TRBJ2-7, with TRBD1 identical over 10 bases. The V gene end was trimmed by 3 bases and the J gene end by 1 base; junction bases not matched to a gene: 0. Germline V lookup: CDR1 LNHDA, CDR2 SQIVND (reference sequence). The CDR3 is 14 amino acids. DNA of the CDR3: TGTGCCAGTAGTATGGGACAGGGGTCCTACGAGCAGTACTTC. Translated: CASSMGQGSYEQYF. Full variable domain (outside the CDR3, taken from reference TRBV19 and TRBJ2-7): DGGITQSPKYLFRKEGQNVTLSCEQNLNHDAMYWYRQDPGQGLRLIYYSQIVNDFQKGDIAEGYSVSREKKESFPLTVTSAQKNPTAFYLCASSMGQGSYEQYFGPGTRLTVT.

The chain carries TRBV28 and TRBJ1-5; D not certain. The germline V and J ends were trimmed by 3 bases and 0 bases, with 9 bases remaining between them. Germline CDR1 is MDHEN and CDR2 is SYDVKM. This CDR3 has 15 residues. This CDR3 is CASSLGSYSNQPQHF. In DNA, the CDR3 is TGTGCCAGCAGTTTGGGCAGCTATAGCAATCAGCCCCAGCATTTT.

The genes are TRBV2 and TRBJ2-4, with D possibly being TRBD1 or TRBD2 (5 bases each). V lost 5 bases, J lost 8 bases, and 16 bases lay in between. Germline CDR1 and CDR2: SNHLY and FYNNEI. This CDR3 has 14 amino acids. In DNA, the CDR3 is TGTGCCAGCAGTCCCCAGGGAGTCACGTACATTCAGTACTTC. Its protein product is CASSPQGVTYIQYF.

This chain uses TRBV7-2 with TRBJ2-5; tentative D call: TRBD2 (6 bases). The CDR3 spans 14 residues. Trimming removed 0 bases at V and 2 bases at J, with 7 bases between. Germline-derived CDR1 and CDR2 are SGHTA and FQGNSA. The CDR3 here is CASSLAGLQETQYF. The CDR3 DNA is TGTGCCAGCAGCTTAGCGGGACTTCAAGAGACCCAGTACTTC.

The CDR3 loop reads CASSYRDTSYEQYF. Here the CDR3 DNA reads TGTGCCAGCAGTTATCGGGACACCTCCTACGAGCAGTACTTC. The V and J genes are TRBV6-5 and TRBJ2-7, with a possible D match to TRBD1 (6 bases). The CDR3 is made up of 14 amino acids. Trimming took off 3 bases at V and 0 bases at J, with 9 bases between the two ends. The germline V gene encodes CDR1 MNHEY and CDR2 SVGAGI.

Points on this clone: Relative to the germline gene, one junction end is altered; a read error may explain this. Other DNA sequences of this sample code for an identical CDR3. The chain joins TRBV4-1 to TRBJ1-2; unclear D gene. The germline CDR1 and CDR2 sequences are MGHRA and YSYEKL. The CDR3 is made up of 12 amino acids. CDR3 coding DNA: TGCGCCAGTAGCCAAGTAGGAGGTGGCTACACCTTC. It specifies CASSQVGGGYTF.

Concerning this clone: At the DNA level, this CDR3 is encoded by other sequences in the same sample as well. The chain uses TRBV6-4 and TRBJ2-1; 10 bases are a match to TRBD2. The germline V gene encodes CDR1 MRHNA and CDR2 SNTAGT. This CDR3 region has 16 residues. J gave up 3 bases and V 0 bases, and 2 bases lay outside the gene matches. The CDR3: CASSDSPSGSYNEQFF. The CDR3 nucleotides read TGTGCCAGCAGTGACTCACCTAGCGGGAGCTACAATGAGCAGTTCTTC.

V is TRBV18 and J is TRBJ2-5; TRBD1 aligns across 8 bases. CDR1 is KGHSH and CDR2 is LQKENI in the germline V gene. J gave up 3 bases and V 2 bases, and 2 bases lay outside the gene matches. This CDR3 has 14 residues. The CDR3 loop is CASSPNRGKETQYF. The CDR3 nucleotides are TGTGCCAGCTCACCAAACAGGGGGAAAGAGACCCAGTACTTC.

The chain joins TRBV3-1 (or the pseudogene TRBV3-2) to TRBJ2-3; the match to TRBD1 covers 8 bases. In germline, CDR1 is LGHDT, CDR2 YNNKEL (reference sequence). Trimming at V came to 4 bases and at J to 4 bases, leaving 7 bases not matched to a gene. The CDR3 totals 15 residues. In nucleotides, the CDR3 is TGTGCCAGCAGCCTATTAGGACAGGGAGCAGATACGCAGTATTTT. Residues: CASSLLGQGADTQYF.

This clone is a singleton in its sample. V and J are TRBV19 and TRBJ2-2; 12 nucleotides align to TRBD2. J gave up 6 bases and V 5 bases, and 4 bases lay outside the gene matches. CDR1 and CDR2 (germline): LNHDA, SQIVND (reference sequence). This CDR3 is 15 amino acids long. Here the CDR3 reads CASSVSSGRAGELFF. DNA of the CDR3: TGTGCCAGTAGTGTGTCTAGCGGGAGGGCCGGGGAGCTGTTTTTT.

In this sample, this clone turned up a few times. V is TRBV29-1 and J is TRBJ1-3; D is uncertain. Germline CDR1 and CDR2: SQVTM and ANQGSEA. The length of the CDR3 is 14 residues. Trimming stripped 2 bases from V and 0 bases from J, with 8 bases between. The CDR3: CSVEYPYSGNTIYF. The CDR3 DNA sequence: TGCAGCGTTGAATACCCCTACTCTGGAAACACCATATATTTT.

This clone appeared a single time. Other DNA variants within this sample encode the same CDR3. This chain joins TRBV18 and TRBJ1-4; D uncertain. CDR1 is KGHSH, CDR2 LQKENI, per germline. The CDR3 is made up of 13 amino acids. V shed 1 base and J shed 8 bases, with 8 bases lying between them. CDR3 bases: TGTGCCAGCTCACCACAGGGCGGCGAAAAACTGTTTTTT. Protein: CASSPQGGEKLFF.

J is TRBJ2-2 and V is TRBV11-2, with 11 bases identical to TRBD1. The CDR3 is made up of 15 amino acids. Germline-derived CDR1 and CDR2 are SGHAT and FQNNGV. V lost 5 bases and J lost 4; bases outside the gene matches: 3. The CDR3 region is CASSAGTGGTGELFF. The CDR3 bases are TGTGCCAGCAGCGCCGGGACAGGGGGCACCGGGGAGCTGTTTTTT.

The chain recombines TRBV28 with TRBJ1-5; D is possibly TRBD1 (5 bases). Trimming took 5 bases from V and 0 from J, leaving 11 bases between them. The germline V gene encodes CDR1 MDHEN and CDR2 SYDVKM. CDR3 length equals 15 residues. CDR3 in amino acids: CASSTDRYSNQPQHF. CDR3 DNA sequence: TGTGCCAGCAGTACCGACAGATATAGCAATCAGCCCCAGCATTTT.

J is TRBJ1-1 and V is TRBV5-1; D unclear. Germline assignment: CDR1 SGHRS and CDR2 YFSETQ. The CDR3 contains 13 residues. V lost 1 base and J lost 3, with 7 bases in between. CDR3 in amino acids: CASSLFGYTEAFF. CDR3 bases: TGCGCCAGCAGCTTGTTCGGGTACACTGAAGCTTTCTTT.

The genes are TRBV30 and TRBJ2-1; 9 nucleotides agree with TRBD1. This CDR3 is built from 15 residues. Germline values: CDR1 GTSNPN, CDR2 SVGIG (reference sequence). V was pared by 3 bases and J by 1 base, with 4 bases of the junction left unmatched. This CDR3 reads CAWRGGTGSYNEQFF. In nucleotides, the CDR3 is TGTGCCTGGAGGGGGGGGACAGGGTCCTACAATGAGCAGTTCTTC.

This clone appeared a single time. The rearrangement uses TRBV28 and TRBJ2-1; D is undetermined. This CDR3 is built from 14 residues. In germline, CDR1 is MDHEN, CDR2 SYDVKM. The ends were cut back, 3 bases at V and 8 bases at J, with 14 bases in the middle. The CDR3 loop reads CASSFFGQQDEQFF. CDR3 DNA sequence: TGTGCCAGCAGTTTCTTCGGGCAGCAGGATGAGCAGTTCTTC.